A single sample is the source of the 32 T cell receptor beta chains below, sequenced in a study of control samples from healthy donors and cancer patients. The assay was immunoSEQ multiplex PCR, and TCRdb's table has in-frame clones only and misses some. Altogether 110,000 to 150,000 clones are present, 94% being singletons, with the ten largest covering roughly 13%. Sequenced input: blood. These receptors all come from a man aged 40-50 years in good health.

In regard to this clone: Other nucleotide sequences from this sample produce the same CDR3. The chain uses TRBV24-1 and TRBJ1-5; the D gene is possibly TRBD1 (6 bases). The CDR3 length is 13 residues. CDR1 and CDR2 from the germline V gene are KGHDR and SFDVKD. Deletions cut 4 bases from V and 7 bases from J, with 10 bases between. The CDR3 protein is CATSETGGQPQHF. CDR3 nucleotides: TGTGCCACCAGTGAGACAGGAGGGCAGCCCCAGCATTTT.

This chain joins TRBV7-9 and TRBJ2-7, with TRBD1 as a possible D gene (6 bases). Trimming cost V 6 bases and J 1 base, with 16 bases left between them. Germline assignment: CDR1 SEHNR and CDR2 FQNEAQ (reference sequence). The CDR3 contains 15 residues. The CDR3 nucleotides read TGTGCCAGCAGTTACTCTCGGACAGCTTCCTACGAGCAGTACTTC. Translated, it gives CASSYSRTASYEQYF.

The V gene is TRBV18, the J gene TRBJ1-1; D is perhaps TRBD1 (6 bases). The CDR3 length is 13 residues. Deletions cut 5 bases from V and 2 bases from J, with 9 bases between. Germline CDR1 KGHSH, CDR2 LQKENI. The CDR3 DNA sequence: TGTGCCAGCTCAGGGACACTAAACACTGAAGCTTTCTTT. It encodes CASSGTLNTEAFF.

The chain carries TRBV6-2 or TRBV6-3 and TRBJ1-2; no definite D call. Per the germline V gene, CDR1 is MNHEY and CDR2 is SVGEGT. V shed 3 bases and J shed 12 bases, with 11 bases lying between them. The CDR3 extends over 11 amino acids. The CDR3 sequence: CASSYSGRDTF. DNA of the CDR3: TGTGCCAGCAGTTATTCGGGAAGGGACACCTTC.

V and J are TRBV12-3 or TRBV12-4 and TRBJ1-1; 7 bases agree with TRBD1. V trimming: 7 bases; J trimming: 5 bases; junction bases outside the gene matches: 7. The CDR3 is 13 amino acids. The CDR3 DNA sequence: TGTGCCAGCACTTCAGGGGGTCTTACTGAAGCTTTCTTT. Residues: CASTSGGLTEAFF.

This clone was observed a handful of times. The chain couples TRBV29-1 to TRBJ1-6; unclear D gene. The germline CDR1 and CDR2 sequences are SQVTM and ANQGSEA. Trimming stripped 4 bases from V and 6 bases from J, with 7 bases between. The CDR3 extends over 12 amino acids. Written as DNA, the CDR3 is TGCAGCGTTGGATGGCCTAATTCACCCCTCCACTTT. Translated, it gives CSVGWPNSPLHF.

V and J are TRBV2 and TRBJ1-4; 7 bases align to TRBD1. V was pared by 6 bases and J by 7 bases, with 17 bases of the junction left unmatched. Germline V gene sequence: CDR1 SNHLY, CDR2 FYNNEI. This CDR3 is built from 17 residues. CDR3: CASRQTGLMGLTEKLFF. CDR3 bases: TGTGCCAGCAGGCAGACAGGGTTGATGGGGTTGACTGAAAAACTGTTTTTT.

This clone was observed once. The chain links TRBV9 to TRBJ1-1; TRBD1 is a possible D gene (6 bases). V shed 6 bases and J shed 4 bases, with 13 bases lying between them. The CDR3 covers 13 residues. The V gene's germline CDR1 is SGDLS and CDR2 YYNGEE. DNA for the CDR3: TGTGCCAGCAAGGCAGGGGTCGGCACTGAAGCTTTCTTT. Encoded protein: CASKAGVGTEAFF.

This clone has a single count. V usage is TRBV6-5 and J usage is TRBJ2-1; 10 bases are a match to TRBD2. The ends lost 7 bases at V and 3 bases at J; junction bases unmatched: 6. Germline lookup yields CDR1 MNHEY and CDR2 SVGAGI. The CDR3 consists of 15 residues. DNA for the CDR3: TGTGCCAGCACTGCGAGGACTAGCGGCTACAATGAGCAGTTCTTC. Translation: CASTARTSGYNEQFF.

The chain links TRBV9 to TRBJ1-6; D not certain. The CDR3 extends over 14 amino acids. Germline lookup yields CDR1 SGDLS and CDR2 YYNGEE. With 3 bases removed from V and 4 bases from J, the gap between germline ends came to 8 bases. The CDR3 bases are TGTGCCAGCAGCGAATGGGATTATAATTCACCCCTCCACTTT. This encodes CASSEWDYNSPLHF. Full variable domain (missing parts from reference TRBV9 and TRBJ1-6): DSGVTQTPKHLITATGQRVTLRCSPRSGDLSVYWYQQSLDQGLQFLIQYYNGEERAKGNILERFSAQQFPDLHSELNLSSLELGDSALYFCASSEWDYNSPLHFGNGTRLTVT.

The chain combines TRBV29-1 with TRBJ1-1; D gene ambiguous. Germline V gives CDR1 SQVTM, CDR2 ANQGSEA. The CDR3 is made up of 17 amino acids. V dropped 2 bases and J dropped 3 bases, with 22 bases sitting between them. The CDR3 reads CSVELMDSHMDYTEAFF. Written as DNA, the CDR3 is TGCAGCGTTGAATTGATGGACTCCCACATGGATTACACTGAAGCTTTCTTT.

V usage is TRBV27 and J usage is TRBJ2-2; no clear D. Germline CDR1 MNHEY, CDR2 SMNVEV (reference sequence). The CDR3 is made up of 12 amino acids. Trimming removed 5 bases at V and 3 bases at J, with 4 bases between. CDR3 nucleotide sequence: TGTGCCAGCAGTCAGTACACCGGGGAGCTGTTTTTT. Protein: CASSQYTGELFF.

The chain employs TRBV28 and TRBJ2-7; TRBD2 agrees at 7 bases. This CDR3 region has 14 residues. Germline-derived CDR1 and CDR2 are MDHEN and SYDVKM. Trimming cost V 6 bases and J 3 bases; bases outside gene matches: 8. CDR3 amino acids: CASRPGLLYYEQYF. The DNA of the CDR3 is TGTGCCAGCAGACCGGGACTACTATACTACGAGCAGTACTTC.

J is TRBJ1-4 and V is TRBV7-9, with 9 bases that match TRBD1. The CDR3 runs 14 residues. Germline CDR1 reads SEHNR; CDR2 reads FQNEAQ (reference sequence). The ends lost 9 bases at V and 6 bases at J; junction bases unmatched: 8. CDR3 region: CASMSGTGYEKLFF. The CDR3 DNA reads TGTGCCAGTATGTCCGGGACAGGGTATGAAAAACTGTTTTTT.

CDR3 in amino acids: CATSRRGGYYEQYF. DNA of the CDR3: TGTGCCACCAGCAGACGAGGGGGGTACTACGAGCAGTACTTC. This sequence joins TRBV15 and TRBJ2-7, with D perhaps assigned TRBD1 or TRBD2 (6 bases each). Germline CDR1 reads LNHNV; CDR2 reads YYDKDF (reference sequence). The V end lost 2 bases, the J end lost 3 bases, and 11 bases lay between the germline ends. The CDR3 contains 14 residues.

This sequence joins TRBV5-1 and TRBJ2-3; 10 bases fit TRBD1. V was pared by 4 bases and J by 3 bases, with 8 bases of the junction left unmatched. The CDR3 sequence is 16 residues long. CDR1 is SGHRS and CDR2 is YFSETQ in the germline V gene. CDR3 protein: CASSDLDRGLTDTQYF. CDR3 DNA: TGCGCCAGCAGCGACCTGGACAGGGGGTTGACAGATACGCAGTATTTT.

This chain uses TRBV18 with TRBJ1-4; possible D gene TRBD1, 5 bases. The CDR3 is 14 amino acids. V lost 3 bases and J 8 bases, leaving 13 bases between the germline ends. Germline lookup yields CDR1 KGHSH and CDR2 LQKENI. The CDR3 here is CASSPPGSQEKLFF. DNA of the CDR3: TGTGCCAGCTCACCTCCAGGGTCTCAGGAAAAACTGTTTTTT.

J is TRBJ1-5 and V is TRBV6-5; a weak D match, TRBD1 (5 bases). Trimming cost V 0 bases and J 5 bases, with 14 bases left between them. CDR1 MNHEY and CDR2 SVGAGI come from the germline V gene. There are 16 residues in the CDR3. The CDR3 DNA is TGTGCCAGCAGTTACTCGATAGGGCAGGGCTATCAGCCCCAGCATTTT. This translates into CASSYSIGQGYQPQHF.

The rearrangement joins TRBV5-6 to TRBJ2-7; 7 bases are a match to TRBD2. The length of the CDR3 is 16 residues. V lost 4 bases and J lost 4; bases outside the gene matches: 14. Germline V gene sequence: CDR1 SGHDT, CDR2 YYEEEE. Written as DNA, the CDR3 is TGTGCCAGCAGCCCTAGCGGAAAACTAGGGGCATACGAGCAGTACTTC. It specifies CASSPSGKLGAYEQYF.

This chain connects TRBV6-1 to TRBJ2-1; tentative D call: TRBD2 (6 bases). Germline V gene lookup returns CDR1 MNHNS and CDR2 SASEGT. V lost 3 bases and J lost 5, with 8 bases in between. The CDR3 runs 13 residues. This CDR3 reads CASSDGGDNEQFF. The CDR3 DNA follows: TGTGCCAGCAGTGATGGCGGGGACAATGAGCAGTTCTTC.

The chain is built from TRBV5-4 and TRBJ2-4, with D possibly being TRBD1 (5 bases). The germline gives CDR1 SGHNT, CDR2 YYREEE (reference sequence). Trimming stripped 2 bases from V and 7 bases from J, with 13 bases between. This CDR3 has 14 amino acids. The CDR3 sequence is CASSFRQGRNIQYF. The CDR3 nucleotides are TGTGCCAGCAGCTTTCGGCAGGGAAGGAACATTCAGTACTTC.

V and J are TRBV6-1 and TRBJ2-2; 16 bases align to TRBD2. The V segment lost 3 bases and the J segment 3 bases; nucleotides outside the gene matches: 7. This CDR3 is 19 amino acids long. Germline lookup yields CDR1 MNHNS and CDR2 SASEGT. The CDR3 DNA follows: TGTGCCAGCAGTGACCTGGGGGGACTAGCGGGAGGGCACACCGGGGAGCTGTTTTTT. This codes for CASSDLGGLAGGHTGELFF.

The V gene is TRBV28, the J gene TRBJ1-1; D remains ambiguous. The CDR3 contains 12 residues. Trimming left V 6 bases short and J 5 bases short, with 10 bases between. Per the germline V gene, CDR1 is MDHEN and CDR2 is SYDVKM. The CDR3 sequence is CASSPEGTEAFF. DNA for the CDR3: TGTGCCAGCAGCCCTGAGGGAACTGAAGCTTTCTTT.

This chain connects TRBV7-6 to TRBJ1-1; D unresolved. V lost 0 bases, J lost 1 base, and 12 bases lay in between. Germline assignment: CDR1 SGHVS and CDR2 FNYEAQ. The CDR3 spans 16 residues. CDR3 amino acids: CASSLAPVGKNTEAFF. The CDR3 nucleotides are TGTGCCAGCAGCTTAGCGCCGGTCGGAAAGAACACTGAAGCTTTCTTT.

The chain couples TRBV29-1 to TRBJ2-3; no reliable D call. V was trimmed by 2 bases and J by 1 base, leaving 4 bases between them. CDR1 and CDR2 from the germline V gene are SQVTM and ANQGSEA. This CDR3 is built from 12 residues. CDR3 loop: CSVERGTDTQYF. The CDR3 coding sequence is TGCAGCGTTGAACGGGGCACAGATACGCAGTATTTT.

This chain connects TRBV6-1 to TRBJ1-6; 9 nucleotides match TRBD1. The CDR3 has 19 amino acids. Germline V gene sequence: CDR1 MNHNS, CDR2 SASEGT. The trim removed 1 base at V and 10 bases at J, leaving 17 bases unmatched. In DNA, the CDR3 is TGTGCCAGCAGTGAAGAGAGGAGGGTTTGGACAGGGGTGGGCTCACCCCTCCACTTT. Its translation is CASSEERRVWTGVGSPLHF.

The rearrangement joins TRBV9 to TRBJ2-5; tentative D call: TRBD1 (5 bases). CDR1 and CDR2 (germline): SGDLS, YYNGEE. This CDR3 region has 14 residues. Trimming took 0 bases from V and 3 from J, leaving 9 bases between them. In nucleotides, the CDR3 is TGTGCCAGCAGCGTAGAAGGGGATGAAGAGACCCAGTACTTC. It translates to CASSVEGDEETQYF.

The chain is built from TRBV28 and TRBJ1-5, with a weak D call TRBD1 (6 bases). Trimming cost V 6 bases and J 4 bases, with 10 bases left between them. The germline V gene encodes CDR1 MDHEN and CDR2 SYDVKM. This CDR3 contains 13 residues. The CDR3 nucleotides read TGTGCCAGCAGGTCAGGGGTGAATCAGCCCCAGCATTTT. Its protein is CASRSGVNQPQHF.

The rearrangement joins TRBV5-6 to TRBJ2-5; 7 nucleotides align to TRBD1. The germline V gene encodes CDR1 SGHDT and CDR2 YYEEEE. The CDR3 spans 15 residues. V gave up 5 bases and J gave up 2 bases; unmatched junction bases: 9. The CDR3 DNA follows: TGTGCCAGCAGAGTATGGGGACAGAAACAAGAGACCCAGTACTTC. Translated, it gives CASRVWGQKQETQYF. Complete variable domain (other parts from reference TRBV5-6 and TRBJ2-5): DAGVTQSPTHLIKTRGQQVTLRCSPKSGHDTVSWYQQALGQGPQFIFQYYEEEERQRGNFPDRFSGHQFPNYSSELNVNALLLGDSALYLCASRVWGQKQETQYFGPGTRLLVL.

The genes are TRBV11-2 and TRBJ2-5; D possibly corresponds to TRBD1 (6 bases). CDR3 length: 14 residues. The V end was cut by 5 bases, the J end by 4 bases, with 14 bases between. The germline V gene encodes CDR1 SGHAT and CDR2 FQNNGV. The CDR3 DNA sequence: TGTGCCAGCAGCCCCAGGGGTTCGGGAGAGACCCAGTACTTC. Its translation is CASSPRGSGETQYF.

Comments on this clone: One end of the junction fails to match germline, which may point to a read error. The gene calls are TRBV2 and TRBJ1-1; D gene unclear. The CDR3 runs to 8 residues. Germline CDR1 is SNHLY and CDR2 is FYNNEI. Here the CDR3 DNA reads TGTGCCAGCGGAGCTGTTGTCTTT. This gives the protein CASGAVVF.

This clone has a handful of counts. The CDR3 DNA reads TGCGCCAGCAGGCTGACAGGGGAAAATTCCTACGAGCAGTACTTC. Residues: CASRLTGENSYEQYF. This rearrangement joins TRBV10-2 to TRBJ2-7; 8 nucleotides agree with TRBD1. V was clipped by 6 bases and J by 1 base; unmatched bases: 8. The CDR3 spans 15 residues. The germline gives CDR1 WSHSY, CDR2 SAAADI.